The source of this TCR beta chain is a study of cytomegalovirus exposure and HLA in healthy donors. Study-level results: Earlier results showed most TCR beta V segments being productive about 87% or about 30% of the time.

About this clone itself: Its antigen is unidentified.

PCR used 60 Vbeta primers and 13 Jbeta primers. Libraries were prepared by immunoSEQ multiplex PCR; TCRdb keeps only in-frame clonotypes and omits some of them. Here the sample spans fewer than 180,000 clones, about four fifths being singletons. Sequencing used PBMCs. The TCR originated in a middle-aged man in good health and CMV-seropositive.

The CDR3 reads CASSQETGRGQPQHF. In nucleotides, the CDR3 is TGTGCCAGCAGCCAAGAGACAGGGAGAGGACAGCCCCAGCATTTT. The gene calls are TRBV4-2 and TRBJ1-5, with TRBD1 matching over 7 bases. Germline V lookup: CDR1 LGHNA, CDR2 YNFKEQ. This CDR3 spans 15 amino acids. The V and J ends lost 0 bases and 7 bases, in that order; junction bases with no gene match: 6.